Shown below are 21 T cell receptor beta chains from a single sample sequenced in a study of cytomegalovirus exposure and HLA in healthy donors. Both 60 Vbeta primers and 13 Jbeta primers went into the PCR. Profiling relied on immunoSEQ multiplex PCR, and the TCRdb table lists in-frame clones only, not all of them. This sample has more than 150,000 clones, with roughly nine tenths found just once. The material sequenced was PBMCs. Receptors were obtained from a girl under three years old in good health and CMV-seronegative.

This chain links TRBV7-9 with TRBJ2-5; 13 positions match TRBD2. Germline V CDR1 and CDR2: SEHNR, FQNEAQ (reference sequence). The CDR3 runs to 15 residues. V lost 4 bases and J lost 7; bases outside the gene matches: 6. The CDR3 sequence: CASSSLAGGPATQYF. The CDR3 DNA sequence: TGTGCCAGCAGCTCACTAGCGGGGGGGCCAGCGACCCAGTACTTC. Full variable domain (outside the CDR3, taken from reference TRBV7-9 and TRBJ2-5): DTGVSQNPRHKITKRGQNVTFRCDPISEHNRLYWYRQTLGQGPEFLTYFQNEAQLEKSRLLSDRFSAERPKGSFSTLEIQRTEQGDSAMYLCASSSLAGGPATQYFGPGTRLLVL.

The CDR3 DNA is TGCAGCGTTGCTACAGGGGTCGCCACTGAAGCTTTCTTT. It translates to CSVATGVATEAFF. The rearrangement uses TRBV29-1 and TRBJ1-1; 7 nucleotides agree with TRBD1. The CDR3 has 13 residues. Germline V gene data show CDR1 as SQVTM and CDR2 as ANQGSEA. V lost 4 bases and J lost 4; bases outside the gene matches: 6.

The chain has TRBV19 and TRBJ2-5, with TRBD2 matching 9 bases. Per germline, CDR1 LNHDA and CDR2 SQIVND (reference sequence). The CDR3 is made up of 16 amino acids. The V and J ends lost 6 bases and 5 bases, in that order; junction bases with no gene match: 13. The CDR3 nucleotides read TGTGCCAGTAGGGGGTGGGTAGCGGGAGCCTACGAGACCCAGTACTTC. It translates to CASRGWVAGAYETQYF.

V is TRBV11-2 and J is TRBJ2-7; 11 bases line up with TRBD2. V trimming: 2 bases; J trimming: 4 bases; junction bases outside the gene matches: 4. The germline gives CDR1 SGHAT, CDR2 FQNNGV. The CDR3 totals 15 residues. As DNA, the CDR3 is TGTGCCAGCAGCTTACTAGCGGGGGGACCTTACGAGCAGTACTTC. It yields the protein CASSLLAGGPYEQYF.

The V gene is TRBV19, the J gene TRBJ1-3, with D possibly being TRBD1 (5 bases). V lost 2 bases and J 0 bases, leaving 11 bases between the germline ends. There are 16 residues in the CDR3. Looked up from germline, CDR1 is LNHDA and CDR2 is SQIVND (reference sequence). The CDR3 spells CASSILMGGSGNTIYF. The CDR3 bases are TGTGCCAGTAGTATATTGATGGGGGGCTCTGGAAACACCATATATTTT.

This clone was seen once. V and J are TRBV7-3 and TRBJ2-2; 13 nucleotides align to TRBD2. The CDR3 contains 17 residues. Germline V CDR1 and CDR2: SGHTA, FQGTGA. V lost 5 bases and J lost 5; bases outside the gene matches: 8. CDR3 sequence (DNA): TGTGCCAGCAGCCCGCAACTAGCGGGGGGGCCTACCGGGGAGCTGTTTTTT. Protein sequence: CASSPQLAGGPTGELFF.

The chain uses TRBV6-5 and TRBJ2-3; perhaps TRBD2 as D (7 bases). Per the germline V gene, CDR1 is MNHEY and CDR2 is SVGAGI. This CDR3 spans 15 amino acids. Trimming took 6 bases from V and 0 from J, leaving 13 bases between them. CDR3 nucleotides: TGTGCCAGCAGGATGCGGGGGCGAAGCACAGATACGCAGTATTTT. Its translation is CASRMRGRSTDTQYF.

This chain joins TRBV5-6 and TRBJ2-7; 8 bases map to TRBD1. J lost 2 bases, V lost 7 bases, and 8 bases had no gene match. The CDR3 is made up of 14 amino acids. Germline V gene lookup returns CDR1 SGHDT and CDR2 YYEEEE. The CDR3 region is CASGLQGATYEQYF. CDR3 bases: TGTGCCAGCGGCCTCCAGGGGGCTACCTACGAGCAGTACTTC.

The CDR3 sequence: CASSPGVAWSGEQYF. CDR3 DNA sequence: TGTGCCAGTAGCCCTGGAGTAGCGTGGAGTGGCGAGCAGTACTTC. The chain joins TRBV19 to TRBJ2-7, with D possibly matching TRBD2 (5 bases). CDR1 and CDR2 (germline): LNHDA, SQIVND (reference sequence). There are 15 residues in the CDR3. Trimming took off 6 bases at V and 6 bases at J, with 21 bases between the two ends.

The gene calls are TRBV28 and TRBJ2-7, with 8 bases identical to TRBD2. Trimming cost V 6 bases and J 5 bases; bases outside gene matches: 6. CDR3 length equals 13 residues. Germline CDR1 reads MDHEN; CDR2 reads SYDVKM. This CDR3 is CASRTGGPHEQYF. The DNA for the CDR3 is TGTGCCAGCAGAACGGGAGGGCCCCACGAGCAGTACTTC.

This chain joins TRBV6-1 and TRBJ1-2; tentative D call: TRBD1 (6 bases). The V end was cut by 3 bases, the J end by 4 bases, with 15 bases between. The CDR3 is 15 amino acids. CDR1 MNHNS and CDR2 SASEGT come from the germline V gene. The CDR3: CASSDLVGHSYGYTF. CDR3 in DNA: TGTGCCAGCAGTGATTTAGTGGGACACTCCTATGGCTACACCTTC.

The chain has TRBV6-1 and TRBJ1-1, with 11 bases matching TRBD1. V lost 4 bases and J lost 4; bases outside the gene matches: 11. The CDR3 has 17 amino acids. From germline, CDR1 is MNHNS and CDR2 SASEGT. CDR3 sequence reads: CASSATLRTGGTTEAFF. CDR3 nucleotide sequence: TGTGCCAGCAGTGCAACGCTCCGGACAGGGGGCACCACTGAAGCTTTCTTT.

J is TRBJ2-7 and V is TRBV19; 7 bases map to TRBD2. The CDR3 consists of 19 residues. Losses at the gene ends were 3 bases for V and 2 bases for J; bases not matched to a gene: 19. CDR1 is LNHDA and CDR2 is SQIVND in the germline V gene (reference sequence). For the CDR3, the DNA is TGTGCCAGTAGTATGAAGGCTAGCGGAACCCTCCCGTATGCCTACGAGCAGTACTTC. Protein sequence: CASSMKASGTLPYAYEQYF.

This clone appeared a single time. The CDR3 protein is CASNAGMDTQYF. For the CDR3, the DNA is TGTGCCAGCAATGCAGGGATGGATACGCAGTATTTT. This rearrangement joins TRBV6-1 to TRBJ2-3, with D tentatively TRBD1 (5 bases). The germline V gene has CDR1 MNHNS and CDR2 SASEGT. With 7 bases removed from V and 6 bases from J, the gap between germline ends came to 11 bases. CDR3 length: 12 amino acids.

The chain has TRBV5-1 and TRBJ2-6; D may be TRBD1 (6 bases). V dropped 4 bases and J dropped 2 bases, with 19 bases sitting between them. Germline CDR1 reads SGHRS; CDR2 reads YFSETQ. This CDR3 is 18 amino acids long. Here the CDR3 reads CASSVARTDYPGANVLTF. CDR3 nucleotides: TGCGCCAGCAGCGTAGCCAGGACAGACTATCCTGGGGCCAACGTCCTGACTTTC.

CDR3 sequence (DNA): TGCGCCAGCAGCCAAGAATGGTCGGTAGAGCAGTTCTTC. Translated, it gives CASSQEWSVEQFF. The V call is TRBV4-1, the J call TRBJ2-1; unclear D gene. Germline assignment: CDR1 MGHRA and CDR2 YSYEKL. The V end lost 0 bases, the J end lost 10 bases, and 10 bases lay between the germline ends. The CDR3 has 13 residues.

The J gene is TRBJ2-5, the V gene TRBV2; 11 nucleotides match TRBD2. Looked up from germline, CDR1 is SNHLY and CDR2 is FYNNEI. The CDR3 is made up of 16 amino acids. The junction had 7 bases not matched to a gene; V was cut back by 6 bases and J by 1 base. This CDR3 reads CASRPRTSGPQETQYF. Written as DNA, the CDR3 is TGTGCCAGCAGGCCCAGGACTAGCGGGCCCCAAGAGACCCAGTACTTC.

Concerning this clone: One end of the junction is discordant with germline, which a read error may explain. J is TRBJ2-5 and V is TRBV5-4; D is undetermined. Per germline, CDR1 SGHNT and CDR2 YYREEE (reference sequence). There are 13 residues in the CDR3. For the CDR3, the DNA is TGTGCCAGCAGCTTCGAGAACCAAGAAACCCAGTACTTC. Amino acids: CASSFENQETQYF.

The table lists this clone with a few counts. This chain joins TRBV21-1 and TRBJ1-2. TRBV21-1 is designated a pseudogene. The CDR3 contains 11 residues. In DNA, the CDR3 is TGTGCCAGCAGCGTTGTGCGTGGCTACACCTTC. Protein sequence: CASSVVRGYTF.

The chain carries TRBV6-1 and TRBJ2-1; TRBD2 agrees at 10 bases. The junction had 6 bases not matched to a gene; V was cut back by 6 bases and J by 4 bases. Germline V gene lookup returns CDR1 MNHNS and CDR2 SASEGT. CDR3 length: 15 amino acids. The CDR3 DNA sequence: TGTGCCAGCAGGAGCGGGGGGGCCAGTTACAATGAGCAGTTCTTC. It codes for CASRSGGASYNEQFF.

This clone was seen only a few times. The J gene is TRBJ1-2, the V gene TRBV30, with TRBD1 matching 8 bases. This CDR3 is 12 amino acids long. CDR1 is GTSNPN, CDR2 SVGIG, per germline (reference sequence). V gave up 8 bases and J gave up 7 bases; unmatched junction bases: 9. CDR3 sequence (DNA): TGTGCCCAGCTCGGACAGGGAGGTGGCTACACCTTC. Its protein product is CAQLGQGGGYTF.